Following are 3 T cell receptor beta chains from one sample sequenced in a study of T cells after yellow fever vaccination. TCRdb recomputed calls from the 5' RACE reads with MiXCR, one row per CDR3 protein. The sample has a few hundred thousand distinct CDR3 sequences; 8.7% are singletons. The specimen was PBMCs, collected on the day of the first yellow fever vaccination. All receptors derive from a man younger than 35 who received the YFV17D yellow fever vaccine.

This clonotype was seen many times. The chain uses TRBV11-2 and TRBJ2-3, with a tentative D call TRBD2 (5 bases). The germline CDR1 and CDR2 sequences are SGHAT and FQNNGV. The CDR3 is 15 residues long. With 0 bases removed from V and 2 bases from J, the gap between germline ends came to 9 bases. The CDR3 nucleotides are TGTGCCAGCAGCTTAGATCTAGCCCCCACAGATACGCAGTATTTT. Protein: CASSLDLAPTDTQYF.

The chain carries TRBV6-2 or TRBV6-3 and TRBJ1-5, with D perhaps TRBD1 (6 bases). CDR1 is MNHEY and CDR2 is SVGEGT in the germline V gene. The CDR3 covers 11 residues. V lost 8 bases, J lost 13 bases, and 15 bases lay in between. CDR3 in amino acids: CASGGGLPQHF. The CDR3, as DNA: TGTGCCAGCGGCGGGGGGCTCCCTCAGCATTTT.

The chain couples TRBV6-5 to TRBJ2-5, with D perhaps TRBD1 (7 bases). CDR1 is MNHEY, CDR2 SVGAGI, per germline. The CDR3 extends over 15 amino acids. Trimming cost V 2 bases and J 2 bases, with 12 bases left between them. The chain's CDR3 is CASSYRAGGQETQYF. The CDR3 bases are TGTGCCAGCAGTTACAGGGCAGGGGGGCAAGAGACCCAGTACTTC.